The 6 T cell receptor beta chains listed next were all sequenced from one sample in a study of T-cell reconstitution after alpha-beta-depleted transplantation in children. Unique molecular identifiers were used in preparing the TCRbeta library. MiXCR, applied by TCRdb to the PCR reads, yields one record per CDR3 protein. Among about 200,000 distinct CDR3 sequences, about 8.4% were seen once, and the ten largest hold less than 40%. Sample: PBMCs, mostly from graft donor cells, taken 360 days after TCRalphabeta/CD19-depleted stem cell transplant. The source of these receptors is a male patient under 10 years old who had a stem cell transplant for acute myeloid leukemia, so the T cells may come from the graft donor.

This clonotype has just a few counts. The genes are TRBV19 and TRBJ1-1; no firm D call. Germline V CDR1 and CDR2: LNHDA, SQIVND (reference sequence). V was clipped by 1 base and J by 3 bases, with 9 bases between them. This CDR3 has 14 residues. The CDR3 reads CASSIGPAHTEAFF. The CDR3 DNA reads TGTGCCAGTAGTATAGGACCGGCTCACACTGAAGCTTTCTTT.

V and J are TRBV30 and TRBJ2-1; 7 bases align to TRBD2. The J segment lost 7 bases and the V segment lost 1 base, leaving 7 bases of the junction unmatched. The CDR3 runs 14 residues. Germline-derived CDR1 and CDR2 are GTSNPN and SVGIG (reference sequence). The DNA of the CDR3 is TGTGCCTGGAGTGCGGGCGGGAGCACGAATGAGCAGTTCTTC. Protein sequence: CAWSAGGSTNEQFF.

The rearrangement uses TRBV11-2 and TRBJ2-7; either TRBD1 or TRBD2 may fit D (5 bases each). Per the germline V gene, CDR1 is SGHAT and CDR2 is FQNNGV. The germline V and J ends were trimmed by 0 bases and 6 bases, with 12 bases remaining between them. There are 14 residues in the CDR3. CDR3 loop: CASSLEVGVSEQYV. The CDR3 DNA is TGTGCCAGCAGCTTAGAGGTGGGGGTATCCGAGCAGTACGTC.

This clonotype showed up many times. The genes are TRBV7-9 and TRBJ2-7, with D tentatively TRBD1 or TRBD2 (5 bases each). The CDR3 sequence is 15 residues long. Germline assignment: CDR1 SEHNR and CDR2 FQNEAQ (reference sequence). V was shortened by 1 base and J by 1 base, with 11 bases between the two germline ends. The CDR3 nucleotides are TGTGCCAGCAGCTTAGAAAGGGACGGTTCCTACGAGCAGTACTTC. Protein sequence: CASSLERDGSYEQYF.

The sample holds many counts of this clonotype. The chain is built from TRBV7-9 and TRBJ2-5, with a possible D match to TRBD2 (6 bases). Per germline, CDR1 SEHNR and CDR2 FQNEAQ (reference sequence). This CDR3 region has 12 residues. V lost 8 bases and J lost 5, with 12 bases in between. CDR3 DNA: TGTGCCAGCGGGGCTAGCGAGGAGACCCAGTACTTC. This codes for CASGASEETQYF.

This clonotype was found a few times. The CDR3 nucleotides read TGTGCCAGCAGCTTTCGCGAATGGTTTACTGAAGCTTTCTTT. As protein: CASSFREWFTEAFF. The V gene is TRBV7-2, the J gene TRBJ1-1; D call uncertain. The V gene's germline CDR1 is SGHTA and CDR2 FQGNSA. This CDR3 region has 14 residues. Trimming shortened V by 3 bases and J by 5 bases, and 13 bases separated the two germline ends.